Here is one TCR beta chain with its context. This sample stems from a study of blood T cells in healthy people across ages. Trimming left V 7 bases short and J 6 bases short, with 23 bases between. The germline CDR1 and CDR2 sequences are SGHRS and YFSETQ. The CDR3 loop spans 15 amino acids. Sample-barcoded 5' priming and a J-beta primer mix drove a second PCR of roughly 6 to 12 cycles. TCRdb redid the calling of the 5' RACE reads with MiXCR, one entry per CDR3 protein. The sample has roughly 1,800,000 distinct CDR3 sequences, roughly 52% seen once. The chain uses TRBV5-1 and TRBJ2-7; possibly TRBD1 for D (7 bases). Sequencing was performed on blood. The TCR was taken from a woman in her forties in good health. The CDR3 DNA reads as TGCGCCAGCGGCCTAGGGACAGACCTCGGGGGCGAGCAGTACTTC. As protein: CASGLGTDLGGEQYF.